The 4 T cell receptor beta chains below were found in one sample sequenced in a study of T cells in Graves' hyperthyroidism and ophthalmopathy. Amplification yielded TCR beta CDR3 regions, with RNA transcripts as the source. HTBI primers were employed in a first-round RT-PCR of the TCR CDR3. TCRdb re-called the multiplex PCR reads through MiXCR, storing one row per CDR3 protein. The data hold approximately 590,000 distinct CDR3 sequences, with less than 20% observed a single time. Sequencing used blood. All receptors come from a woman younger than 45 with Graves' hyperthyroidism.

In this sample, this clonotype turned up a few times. The CDR3 spells CASSLSGSVYEQYF. The CDR3 bases are TGTGCCAGCAGCTTAAGCGGATCGGTCTACGAGCAGTACTTC. This sequence joins TRBV7-8 and TRBJ2-7; D is perhaps TRBD2 (5 bases). Germline-derived CDR1 and CDR2 are SGHVS and FQNEAQ. CDR3 length: 14 amino acids. With 2 bases removed from V and 3 bases from J, the gap between germline ends came to 11 bases.

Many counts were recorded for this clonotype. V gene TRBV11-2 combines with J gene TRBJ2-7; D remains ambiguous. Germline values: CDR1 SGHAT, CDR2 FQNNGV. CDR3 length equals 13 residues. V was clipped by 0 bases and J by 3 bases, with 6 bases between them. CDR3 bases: TGTGCCAGCAGCTTAGACAGCTTCTACGAGCAGTACTTC. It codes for CASSLDSFYEQYF.

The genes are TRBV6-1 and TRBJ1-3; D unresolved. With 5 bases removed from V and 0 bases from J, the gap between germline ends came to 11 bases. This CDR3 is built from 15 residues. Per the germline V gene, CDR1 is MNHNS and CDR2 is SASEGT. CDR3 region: CASSPLRFSGNTIYF. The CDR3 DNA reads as TGTGCCAGCAGTCCCCTGCGATTCTCTGGAAACACCATATATTTT.

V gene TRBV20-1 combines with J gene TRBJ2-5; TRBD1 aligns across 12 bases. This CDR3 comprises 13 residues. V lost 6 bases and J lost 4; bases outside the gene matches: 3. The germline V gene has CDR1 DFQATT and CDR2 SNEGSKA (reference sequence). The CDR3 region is CSAPGQGAETQYF. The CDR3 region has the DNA TGCAGTGCCCCGGGACAGGGGGCAGAGACCCAGTACTTC.